Listed below are T cell receptor beta chains from one sample, sequenced in a study of cytomegalovirus exposure and HLA in healthy donors. Profiling relied on immunoSEQ multiplex PCR, and the TCRdb table lists in-frame clones only, not all of them. The sample includes about 120,000 clones, under 90% of them seen just once. Sequencing was done on a sample of PBMCs. Receptor source: a woman in her forties in good health and CMV-seronegative. Each CDR3 is given without its conserved first and last residue.

length: 13
V: TRBV7-3
J: TRBJ1-2
CDR3: ASSPSPGQGNGYT

length: 12
V: TRBV6-5
J: TRBJ1-2
CDR3: ASSFSGGFYGYT

length: 11
V: TRBV2
J: TRBJ1-5
CDR3: ASSELRNQPQH

length: 13
V: TRBV13
J: TRBJ2-2
CDR3: ASTPRRGNTGELF

length: 10
V: TRBV5-4
J: TRBJ2-7
CDR3: ASSREPYEQY

length: 15
V: TRBV13
J: TRBJ2-1
CDR3: ASSWGLAGGPGNEQF

length: 13
V: TRBV14
J: TRBJ1-2
CDR3: ASSQAQGMKGGYT

length: 16
V: TRBV7-3
J: TRBJ2-3
CDR3: ASSSPDGSGSITDTQY

length: 14
V: TRBV5-1
J: TRBJ2-7
CDR3: ASSLESGTGSYEQY

length: 12
V: TRBV6-5
J: TRBJ1-2
CDR3: ASSFTGGNYGYT

length: 9
V: TRBV28
J: TRBJ2-7
CDR3: ASGARDEQY

length: 13
V: TRBV6-1
J: TRBJ2-7
CDR3: ASSEALAGVYEQY

length: 13
V: TRBV5-1
J: TRBJ1-1
CDR3: ASTGTGVLNTEAF

length: 11
V: TRBV6-5
J: TRBJ2-7
CDR3: ASSYYRSYEQY

length: 11
V: TRBV18
J: TRBJ2-1
CDR3: ASSPSSYNEQF

length: 12
V: TRBV6-6
J: TRBJ2-2
CDR3: ASRVQGTGGELF

length: 13
V: TRBV25-1
J: TRBJ1-5
CDR3: ASSPGTRGDQPQH

length: 13
V: TRBV11-1
J: TRBJ2-1
CDR3: ASRARTVTYNEQF

length: 13
V: TRBV19
J: TRBJ2-2
CDR3: ASSIPASVTGELF

length: 13
V: TRBV30
J: TRBJ2-3
CDR3: AWSGLAGRQDTQY

length: 15
V: TRBV11-2
J: TRBJ2-6
CDR3: ASSFRLAVSRANVLT

length: 11
V: TRBV6-4
J: TRBJ2-2
CDR3: ASSDSQTGELF

length: 12
V: TRBV6-5
J: TRBJ1-5
CDR3: ASSYSQGERPQH

length: 13
V: TRBV18
J: TRBJ1-4
CDR3: ASSLTAVANEKLF

length: 11
V: TRBV4-3
J: .
CDR3: ASSPGGVYEQY

length: 9
V: TRBV14
J: TRBJ2-7
CDR3: ASSQSIKQY